The rows below give T cell receptor beta chains drawn from one sample of a study of blood T cell repertoires in COVID-19. Libraries were prepared by immunoSEQ multiplex PCR; TCRdb keeps only in-frame clonotypes and omits some of them. This table holds tens of thousands of clones, just over 85% found once. The sample was peripheral blood. These receptor sequences come from a woman aged 60-70 years with acute or convalescent COVID-19. Both conserved end residues are part of each CDR3. Each record gives: CDR3 DNA, CDR3 protein, D gene, J gene, clone size, V gene. The D gene is left open where the match is weak. Rows may omit the clone size; those that give it use once, few, many or a size class.

TGCGCCAGCAGCCAAGATGAAGCGGGGCGGGAGCAGTACTTC | CASSQDEAGREQYF | TRBD2 | TRBJ2-7 | . | TRBV4-1
TGTGCCAGCTCCCTTTCCGAGGGGGGGAGGAAGACCCAGTACTTC | CASSLSEGGRKTQYF | . | TRBJ2-5 | . | TRBV18
TGTGCCTGGAGTGCGATGACAGGGGGCGCAGATACGCAGTATTTT | CAWSAMTGGADTQYF | TRBD1 | TRBJ2-3 | . | TRBV30
TGTGCCAGCAGCTCCCTTGCGGTAGCGGGAGGAGGAGGGGAGCTGTTTTTT | CASSSLAVAGGGGELFF | TRBD2 | TRBJ2-2 | . | TRBV7-9
TGCAGCGGCGTATCCGACCAAGAGACCCAGTACTTC | CSGVSDQETQYF | . | TRBJ2-5 | . | TRBV29-1
TGTGCCAGCAGCTCCCCCGTTACTAGCGGCACAGATACGCAGTATTTT | CASSSPVTSGTDTQYF | TRBD2 | TRBJ2-3 | . | TRBV5-6
TGTGCCAGCAGTTACTCGCCAGGAGGCGGGGAAAAACTGTTTTTT | CASSYSPGGGEKLFF | . | TRBJ1-4 | . | TRBV6-5
TGTGCCACCAGTGGACTCCGGGACTCTCAACGCCCCGAGCAGTACTTC | CATSGLRDSQRPEQYF | . | TRBJ2-7 | . | TRBV24-1
TGTGCCAGCACAATCGACAGGGCCCAGCCCCAGCATTTT | CASTIDRAQPQHF | TRBD1 | TRBJ1-5 | . | TRBV6-5
TGCGCCAGCAGCTTGGCCTTCGGGACAGCCACTGAAGCTTTCTTT | CASSLAFGTATEAFF | TRBD1 | TRBJ1-1 | . | TRBV5-1
TGCGCCAGCAGCCCTCCACATAAAGATGAGCAGTTCTTC | CASSPPHKDEQFF | . | TRBJ2-1 | . | TRBV5-1
TGCGCCAGCAGCGAACACCCAACAGATACGCAGTATTTT | CASSEHPTDTQYF | . | TRBJ2-3 | . | TRBV5-1
TGTGCCAGCAGTTTAATCCTCGGGAAAACAATTGGAGGGGCGGTGGGGGAAAAACTGTTTTTT | CASSLILGKTIGGAVGEKLFF | . | TRBJ1-4 | . | TRBV28
TGTGCCAGCAGCGTAGGAGGGATTCCTGGAAACACCATATATTTT | CASSVGGIPGNTIYF | . | TRBJ1-3 | once | TRBV9
TGTGCCAGCAGCCCTCCCGGACAGGAATTCACCGGGGAGCTGTTTTTT | CASSPPGQEFTGELFF | TRBD1 | TRBJ2-2 | . | TRBV9
TGCGCCAGCAGTGAGTCGAGGGGGTCGTTAACGAACACTGAAGCTTTCTTT | CASSESRGSLTNTEAFF | . | TRBJ1-1 | . | TRBV10-2
TGTGCCAGCAGCTTAGTAGGGTCAGGGTTTTCCCCCTATGGCTACACCTTC | CASSLVGSGFSPYGYTF | . | TRBJ1-2 | . | TRBV7-8
TGCGCCAGCCCAGCGGGATCTACAGGCCCTCCTTCTTCTAATGAAAAACTGTTTTTT | CASPAGSTGPPSSNEKLFF | . | TRBJ1-4 | . | TRBV10-1
TGTGCCAGCAGCCGACTGCACTTTCCGGGACAGAGCTCCTATAATTCACCCCTCCACTTT | CASSRLHFPGQSSYNSPLHF | TRBD1 | TRBJ1-6 | once | TRBV28
TGTGCCAGCAGCTTACTGGGAGCGGGGGGGCCTCGGGAGCAGTACTTC | CASSLLGAGGPREQYF | TRBD2 | TRBJ2-7 | . | TRBV6-6
TGTGCCAGCAGCCAAGTTGCAGGGTTCACCGGGGAGCTGTTTTTT | CASSQVAGFTGELFF | . | TRBJ2-2 | once | TRBV14
TGTGCCAGCAGCCGGGGACAGGCCTACGAGCAGTACTTC | CASSRGQAYEQYF | TRBD1 | TRBJ2-7 | . | TRBV11-2
TGTGCCAGCAGCCTTTCACTAGGAAACAATGAGCAGTTCTTC | CASSLSLGNNEQFF | . | TRBJ2-1 | . | TRBV25-1
TGTGCCACCAGTGATGAGATCACCGGGGAGCTGTTTTTT | CATSDEITGELFF | . | TRBJ2-2 | . | TRBV24-1
TGTGCCAGCAGGATGGACAGAATGAACACTGAAGCTTTCTTT | CASRMDRMNTEAFF | . | TRBJ1-1 | . | TRBV7-9
TGTGCCAGCAGTTTCTCAGACAATTACGAGCAGTACTTC | CASSFSDNYEQYF | . | TRBJ2-7 | . | TRBV12-3/TRBV12-4
TGCGCCAGCAGCTTGCAAGGTAGCGGGGACCTCAATGAGCAGTTCTTC | CASSLQGSGDLNEQFF | TRBD2 | TRBJ2-1 | . | TRBV5-1
TGTGCCAGCAGTACAGGGTCCCCCTATGGCTACACCTTC | CASSTGSPYGYTF | . | TRBJ1-2 | . | TRBV6-5
TGTGCCAGCAGCCCATGGACAGGGCTGAACACTGAAGCTTTCTTT | CASSPWTGLNTEAFF | TRBD1 | TRBJ1-1 | . | TRBV13